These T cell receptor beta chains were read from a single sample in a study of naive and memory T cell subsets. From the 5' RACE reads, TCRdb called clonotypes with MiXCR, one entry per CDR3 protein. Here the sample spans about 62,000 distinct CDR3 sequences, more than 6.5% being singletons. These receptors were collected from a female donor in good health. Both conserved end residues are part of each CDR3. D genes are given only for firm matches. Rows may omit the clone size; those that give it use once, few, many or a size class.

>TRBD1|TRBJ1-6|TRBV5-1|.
CASSLAGGAYSPLHF
TGCGCCAGCAGCTTGGCAGGGGGCGCGTATTCACCCCTCCACTTT
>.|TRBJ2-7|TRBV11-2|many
CASSLARSEQYF
TGTGCCAGCAGCTTAGCCCGGTCCGAGCAGTACTTC
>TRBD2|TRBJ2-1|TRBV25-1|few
CASSGSSSGKGHEQFF
TGTGCCAGCAGTGGGTCTTCTAGCGGGAAAGGCCATGAGCAGTTCTTC
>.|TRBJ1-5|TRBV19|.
CASSISGGNQPQHF
TGTGCCAGTAGTATCTCAGGGGGCAATCAGCCCCAGCATTTT
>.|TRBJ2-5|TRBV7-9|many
CASSFSQGSGTQYF
TGTGCCAGCAGCTTCTCACAGGGATCTGGGACCCAGTACTTC
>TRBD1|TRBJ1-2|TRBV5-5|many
CASSFDRGGYGYTF
TGTGCCAGCAGCTTCGACAGGGGGGGCTATGGCTACACCTTC
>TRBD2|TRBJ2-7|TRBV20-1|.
CSASLGLAGYEQYF
TGCAGTGCATCTCTGGGACTAGCGGGCTACGAGCAGTACTTC
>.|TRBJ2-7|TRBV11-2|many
CASSLLMVRGGALEQYF
TGTGCCAGCAGCTTACTTATGGTCAGAGGGGGGGCCCTCGAGCAGTACTTC
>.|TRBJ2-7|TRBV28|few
CASRTDPNPYEQYF
TGTGCCAGCAGAACCGACCCAAACCCCTACGAGCAGTACTTC
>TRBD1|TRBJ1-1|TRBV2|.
CASSDGGQMSPEAFF
TGTGCCAGCAGTGATGGGGGACAGATGAGCCCTGAAGCTTTCTTT
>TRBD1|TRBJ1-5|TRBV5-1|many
CASSLGTGEGQPQHF
TGCGCCAGCAGCTTGGGTACAGGGGAGGGACAGCCCCAGCATTTT
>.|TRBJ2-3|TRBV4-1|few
CASSPPESTDTQYF
TGCGCCAGCAGCCCTCCCGAGAGCACAGATACGCAGTATTTT
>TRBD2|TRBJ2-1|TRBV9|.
CASSVSSAGGNEQFF
TGTGCCAGCAGCGTCTCCTCAGCGGGAGGCAATGAGCAGTTCTTC
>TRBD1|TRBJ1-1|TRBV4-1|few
CASSQDGTGMPGTFF
TGCGCCAGCAGCCAAGATGGGACAGGAATGCCGGGAACTTTCTTT
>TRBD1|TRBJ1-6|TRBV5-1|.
CASSRTGGDSPLHF
TGCGCCAGCAGCCGGACAGGGGGAGATTCACCCCTCCACTTT
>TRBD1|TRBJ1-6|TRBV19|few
CASRLFVGTDSPLHF
TGTGCCAGTAGGCTTTTTGTGGGGACAGATTCACCCCTCCACTTT
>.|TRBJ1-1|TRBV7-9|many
CASSLVLENTEAFF
TGTGCCAGCAGCTTAGTTTTGGAGAACACTGAAGCTTTCTTT
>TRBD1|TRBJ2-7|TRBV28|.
CASSLWVQGTGEQYF
TGTGCCAGCAGTTTATGGGTACAGGGGACGGGAGAGCAGTACTTC
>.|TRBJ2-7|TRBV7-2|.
CASSSRGTLSYEQYF
TGTGCCAGCAGCTCCAGGGGCACCCTAAGTTACGAGCAGTACTTC
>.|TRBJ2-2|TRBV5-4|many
CASSFEDTTNTGELFF
TGTGCCAGCAGCTTTGAGGACACTACGAACACCGGGGAGCTGTTTTTT
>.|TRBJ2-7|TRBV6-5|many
CASSYGGSRSYEQYF
TGTGCCAGCAGTTACGGTGGGAGCCGATCCTACGAGCAGTACTTC
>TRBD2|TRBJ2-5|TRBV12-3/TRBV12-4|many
CASSFSGRGETQYF
TGTGCCAGCAGTTTTAGCGGGAGGGGCGAGACCCAGTACTTC
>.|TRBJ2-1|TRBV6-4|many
CASSEGVLSVNEQFF
TGTGCCAGCAGCGAAGGGGTTCTGAGTGTCAATGAGCAGTTCTTC
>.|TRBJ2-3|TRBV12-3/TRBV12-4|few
CASSPRLDTQYF
TGTGCCAGCAGTCCCCGTTTGGATACGCAGTATTTT
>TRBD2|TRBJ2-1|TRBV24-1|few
CATSESGSLDEQFF
TGTGCCACCAGTGAAAGCGGGAGTTTAGATGAGCAGTTCTTC
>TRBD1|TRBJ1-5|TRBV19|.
CASKTGVNQPQHF
TGTGCCAGTAAAACAGGGGTCAATCAGCCCCAGCATTTT
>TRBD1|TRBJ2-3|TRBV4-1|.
CASSQDPGQGATDTQYF
TGCGCCAGCAGCCAAGATCCGGGACAGGGGGCAACAGATACGCAGTATTTT
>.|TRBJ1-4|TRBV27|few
CASSSSDPTNEKLFF
TGTGCCAGCAGTTCCTCGGACCCAACTAATGAAAAACTGTTTTTT
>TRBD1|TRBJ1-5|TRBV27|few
CASAPWTGDHQPQHF
TGTGCCAGCGCTCCATGGACAGGCGATCATCAGCCCCAGCATTTT
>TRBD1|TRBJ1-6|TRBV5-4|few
CASSGDRANSPLHF
TGTGCCAGCAGCGGGGACAGGGCAAATTCACCCCTCCACTTT
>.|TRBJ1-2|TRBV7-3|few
CASSLNREGGYTF
TGTGCCAGCAGCTTGAATCGGGAAGGCGGCTACACCTTC
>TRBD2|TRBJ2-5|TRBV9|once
CASSVDEGLVKTQYF
TGTGCCAGCAGCGTAGACGAGGGACTAGTAAAGACCCAGTACTTC